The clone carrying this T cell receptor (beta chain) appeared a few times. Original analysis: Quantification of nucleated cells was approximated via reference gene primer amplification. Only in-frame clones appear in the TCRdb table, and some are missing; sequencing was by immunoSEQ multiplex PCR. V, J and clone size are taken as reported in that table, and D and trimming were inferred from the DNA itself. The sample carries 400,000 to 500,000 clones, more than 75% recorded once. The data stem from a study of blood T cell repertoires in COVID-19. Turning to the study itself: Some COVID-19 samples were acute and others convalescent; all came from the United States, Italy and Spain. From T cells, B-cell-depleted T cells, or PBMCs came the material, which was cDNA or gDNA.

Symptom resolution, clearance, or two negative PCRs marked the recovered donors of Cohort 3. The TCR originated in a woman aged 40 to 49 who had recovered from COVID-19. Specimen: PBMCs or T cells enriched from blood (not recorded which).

The chain's CDR3 is CASSIQGLYGYTF. The CDR3 DNA reads as TGTGCCAGCAGTATACAGGGCCTCTATGGCTACACCTTC. This chain joins TRBV12-3 or TRBV12-4 and TRBJ1-2, with D tentatively TRBD1 (6 bases). V was trimmed by 5 bases and J by 4 bases, leaving 11 bases between them. The CDR3 consists of 13 residues.